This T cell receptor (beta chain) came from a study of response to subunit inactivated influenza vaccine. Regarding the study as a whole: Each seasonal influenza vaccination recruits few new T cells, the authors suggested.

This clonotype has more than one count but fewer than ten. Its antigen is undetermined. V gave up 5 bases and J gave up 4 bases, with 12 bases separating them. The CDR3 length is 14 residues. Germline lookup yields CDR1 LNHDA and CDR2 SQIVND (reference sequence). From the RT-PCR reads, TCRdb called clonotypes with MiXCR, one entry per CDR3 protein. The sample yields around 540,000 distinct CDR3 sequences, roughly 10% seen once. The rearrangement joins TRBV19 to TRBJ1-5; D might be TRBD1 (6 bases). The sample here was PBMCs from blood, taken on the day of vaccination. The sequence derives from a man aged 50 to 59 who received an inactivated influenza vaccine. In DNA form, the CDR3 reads TGTGCCAGTAGTGCTCTACAGGGTAATCAGCCCCAGCATTTT. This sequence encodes CASSALQGNQPQHF.